This is a list of T cell receptor beta chains from one sample in a study of CD8 T cells in Susac syndrome. TCRdb re-called the immunoSEQ multiplex PCR reads through MiXCR, storing one row per CDR3 protein. The sample includes approximately 75,000 distinct CDR3 sequences, 95% of them seen just once. The source material was CD8+ T cells from PBMCs. The receptors stem from a human donor in good health. Each CDR3 is given with its conserved first and last residue. Fields, in order: V gene, CDR3 length, CDR3 protein.

TRBV12-3/TRBV12-4 | 14 | CASSLGGLGTEAFF
TRBV20-1 | 12 | CSASPKDFKDTF
TRBV18 | 14 | CASSPPRESDTQYF
TRBV28 | 14 | CASSLATRGETQYF
TRBV28 | 16 | CASSLTAGGSNQPQHF
TRBV29-1 | 14 | CSVDDRGLGYGYTF
TRBV4-1 | 15 | CASSPLLSGGTEAFF
TRBV20-1 | 16 | CSADKTGESSYNEQFF
TRBV27 | 15 | CASSLGVGGAYEQYF
TRBV7-9 | 15 | CASSPPGLSVYEQYF
TRBV28 | 14 | CASSSTDSNQPQHF
TRBV3-1 | 15 | CASSQGTGGGDEQFF
TRBV19 | 13 | CASSPGGVNEQYF
TRBV9 | 15 | CASSVGVGSYNEQFF
TRBV4-1 | 18 | CASTMTYLAGIGDTEAFF
TRBV23-1 | 14 | CASTGSPRNNEQFF
TRBV19 | 12 | CASIHLNTEAFF
TRBV10-3 | 12 | CAAKNPGDTQYF
TRBV3-1 | 17 | CASSHGSPSTGSTEAFF
TRBV2 | 14 | CASSEGGRDQPQHF
TRBV9 | 15 | CASSPRGQGPGGYTF
TRBV5-1 | 15 | CASSQGQGGDTEAFF
TRBV5-1 | 14 | CASSLGTASYGYTF
TRBV12-3/TRBV12-4 | 10 | CASQGAGQFF
TRBV7-8 | 13 | CASFLAKGGTQYF
TRBV7-9 | 13 | CASSLKEAGELFF
TRBV2 | 17 | CASSAPGVVKDNQPQHF
TRBV7-2 | 15 | CASSLSPGRTDTQYF
TRBV7-9 | 15 | CASSLASDSFYGYTF
TRBV5-6 | 14 | CASSFGTGDYEQYF
TRBV4-1 | 16 | CASSPHRGPPNNEQFF
TRBV10-3 | 14 | CATGTGKLTDTQYF
TRBV27 | 14 | CASRAQGSNEKLFF
TRBV7-2 | 17 | CASSSQGGLANTGELFF
TRBV29-1 | 11 | CSARGGQGYTF
TRBV7-9 | 13 | CASSLIWQEKLFF
TRBV7-6 | 17 | CASTPAPNPIGQETQYF